One sample yielded the 26 T cell receptor beta chains listed below, sequenced in a study of T cells expressing NK-cell markers. One entry per CDR3 protein, without DNA, is what TCRdb gives after re-calling the 5' RACE reads. Here the sample table reports 550,000 to 600,000 distinct CDR3 sequences. Sequenced: blood T cells: a sorted CD56 or NKG2C T cell subset, CD4+ or CD8+ T cells, or bulk PBMC T cells (not recorded which). These receptors originate from a man between 18 and 29 years old in good health.

The chain uses TRBV10-2 and TRBJ2-1; without DNA, the TCRdb call of TRBD2 cannot be checked. The CDR3 contains 14 residues. The germline gives CDR1 WSHSY, CDR2 SAAADI. This CDR3 is CALQGGLANNEQFF.

This chain links TRBV6-2 or TRBV6-3 with TRBJ2-7. The CDR3 is made up of 15 amino acids. From germline, CDR1 is MNHEY and CDR2 SVGEGT. CDR3 sequence reads: CASSSTLRNLLEQYF.

The genes are TRBV7-2 and TRBJ1-1. This CDR3 is built from 16 residues. Germline-derived CDR1 and CDR2 are SGHTA and FQGNSA. This chain's CDR3 is CASSPVTVSLGTEAFF.

The genes are TRBV28 and TRBJ2-5; TCRdb gives TRBD1 as the D gene, but with no DNA this cannot be confirmed. This CDR3 has 17 amino acids. Germline CDR1 and CDR2: MDHEN and SYDVKM. CDR3 in amino acids: CASSSLLGAYIQETQYF. Drawing the rest from reference TRBV28 and TRBJ2-5, the complete variable domain is DVKVTQSSRYLVKRTGEKVFLECVQDMDHENMFWYRQDPGLGLRLIYFSYDVKMKEKGDIPEGYSVSREKKERFSLILESASTNQTSMYLCASSSLLGAYIQETQYFGPGTRLLVL.

This chain joins TRBV20-1 and TRBJ2-3; no DNA is available, so the TRBD2 call from TCRdb remains unchecked. CDR3 length equals 17 residues. In germline, CDR1 is DFQATT, CDR2 SNEGSKA (reference sequence). The CDR3 loop reads CSARDPNYRADTDTQYF.

The chain uses TRBV4-1 and TRBJ1-6; without DNA, the TCRdb call of TRBD1 cannot be checked. This CDR3 region has 15 residues. Germline CDR1 and CDR2: MGHRA and YSYEKL. The CDR3 region is CASSQDQKRRSPLHF.

The genes are TRBV27 and TRBJ2-6. The length of the CDR3 is 14 residues. The V gene's germline CDR1 is MNHEY and CDR2 SMNVEV (reference sequence). CDR3 region: CASSYTVQANVLTF.

The chain joins TRBV2 to TRBJ2-2. The CDR3 has 14 amino acids. Per the germline V gene, CDR1 is SNHLY and CDR2 is FYNNEI. The CDR3 sequence is CASRTNANTGELFF.

The chain couples TRBV5-1 to TRBJ1-2. Germline CDR1 SGHRS, CDR2 YFSETQ. This CDR3 has 13 residues. CDR3 in amino acids: CASGNKGSYGYTF. The full variable domain, in which reference TRBV5-1 and TRBJ1-2 provide the parts outside the CDR3, is KAGVTQTPRYLIKTRGQQVTLSCSPISGHRSVSWYQQTPGQGLQFLFEYFSETQRNKGNFPGRFSGRQFSNSRSEMNVSTLELGDSALYLCASGNKGSYGYTFGSGTRLTVV.

The V call is TRBV11-2, the J call TRBJ2-5; TCRdb returns TRBD2, unconfirmable since there is no DNA. This CDR3 is built from 15 residues. The germline gives CDR1 SGHAT, CDR2 FQNNGV. The CDR3 loop reads CASSLQGISGETQYF. Looking up the rest from reference TRBV11-2 and TRBJ2-5 gives the full variable domain: EAGVAQSPRYKIIEKRQSVAFWCNPISGHATLYWYQQILGQGPKLLIQFQNNGVVDDSQLPKDRFSAERLKGVDSTLKIQPAKLEDSAVYLCASSLQGISGETQYFGPGTRLLVL.

The chain couples TRBV27 to TRBJ2-5; no DNA is available, so the TRBD1 call from TCRdb remains unchecked. Germline V lookup: CDR1 MNHEY, CDR2 SMNVEV (reference sequence). The CDR3 loop spans 14 amino acids. The CDR3: CASSYQGARGTQYF.

V usage is TRBV10-3 and J usage is TRBJ1-1. Looked up from germline, CDR1 is ENHRY and CDR2 is SYGVKD. The CDR3 consists of 14 residues. CDR3 amino acids: CAISGAGMNTEAFF.

J is TRBJ1-1 and V is TRBV5-1; TCRdb calls TRBD1, which cannot be checked without DNA. The CDR3 consists of 17 residues. Germline V gives CDR1 SGHRS, CDR2 YFSETQ. The chain's CDR3 is CASSLEYRGQVNTEAFF.

The gene calls are TRBV10-3 and TRBJ2-2; the TCRdb D gene call, TRBD1, has no DNA to confirm it. The length of the CDR3 is 16 residues. Germline loops: CDR1 ENHRY, CDR2 SYGVKD. The CDR3 loop is CAISGRDSSITGELFF.

V is TRBV7-2 and J is TRBJ2-7; TCRdb outputs TRBD1, but without DNA this stays unchecked. In germline, CDR1 is SGHTA, CDR2 FQGNSA. CDR3 length: 17 residues. The chain's CDR3 is CASSLRGSRVPTYEQYF. The full variable domain, rest sourced from reference TRBV7-2 and TRBJ2-7, is GAGVSQSPSNKVTEKGKDVELRCDPISGHTALYWYRQSLGQGLEFLIYFQGNSAPDKSGLPSDRFSAERTGGSVSTLTIQRTQQEDSAVYLCASSLRGSRVPTYEQYFGPGTRLTVT.

The rearrangement joins TRBV7-2 to TRBJ2-2; TCRdb gives TRBD2 as the D gene, but with no DNA this cannot be confirmed. This CDR3 contains 17 residues. Germline CDR1 is SGHTA and CDR2 is FQGNSA. This CDR3 reads CASSLVSTGRATGELFF.

This chain joins TRBV5-1 and TRBJ2-5. Germline V CDR1 and CDR2: SGHRS, YFSETQ. The CDR3 contains 16 residues. The chain's CDR3 is CASSSRVQGYQETQYF.

V and J are TRBV7-9 and TRBJ1-1. The CDR3 has 14 residues. Germline V CDR1 and CDR2: SEHNR, FQNEAQ (reference sequence). The CDR3: CASSSTANGTEAFF.

V is TRBV15 and J is TRBJ2-2; without DNA, the TCRdb call of TRBD1 cannot be checked. Germline V gene sequence: CDR1 LNHNV, CDR2 YYDKDF (reference sequence). CDR3 length: 15 amino acids. The CDR3 spells CATSGDRVNTGELFF.

V usage is TRBV7-2 and J usage is TRBJ2-5. The CDR3 has 14 residues. CDR1 and CDR2 from the germline V gene are SGHTA and FQGNSA. The CDR3 is CASSLAGSQETQYF.

This sequence joins TRBV10-3 and TRBJ1-2. Germline V gene lookup returns CDR1 ENHRY and CDR2 SYGVKD. The CDR3 is 14 residues long. CDR3 loop: CAISDREGRYGYTF.

The chain couples TRBV28 to TRBJ2-1; no DNA is available, so the TRBD2 call from TCRdb remains unchecked. The germline V gene encodes CDR1 MDHEN and CDR2 SYDVKM. The CDR3 length is 13 residues. The CDR3 sequence is CASSFLGLNEQFF.

V usage is TRBV3-1 and J usage is TRBJ1-2. Germline V gene lookup returns CDR1 LGHDT and CDR2 YNNKEL (reference sequence). This CDR3 region has 13 residues. CDR3 region: CASSDQGGYGYTF.

The chain has TRBV20-1 and TRBJ1-2. In germline, CDR1 is DFQATT, CDR2 SNEGSKA (reference sequence). The CDR3 spans 14 residues. CDR3 protein: CSASRQEVGYGYTF.

V gene TRBV6-2 or TRBV6-3 combines with J gene TRBJ2-5; TCRdb names TRBD1, which stays unverified in the absence of DNA. Germline V gives CDR1 MNHEY, CDR2 SVGEGT. This CDR3 is built from 14 residues. The CDR3 region is CASSEDRDRETQYF.

The chain joins TRBV20-1 to TRBJ2-5; there is no DNA to check the TCRdb D call of TRBD2. The germline gives CDR1 DFQATT, CDR2 SNEGSKA (reference sequence). This CDR3 contains 13 residues. CDR3 in amino acids: CSARGEGPETQYF.